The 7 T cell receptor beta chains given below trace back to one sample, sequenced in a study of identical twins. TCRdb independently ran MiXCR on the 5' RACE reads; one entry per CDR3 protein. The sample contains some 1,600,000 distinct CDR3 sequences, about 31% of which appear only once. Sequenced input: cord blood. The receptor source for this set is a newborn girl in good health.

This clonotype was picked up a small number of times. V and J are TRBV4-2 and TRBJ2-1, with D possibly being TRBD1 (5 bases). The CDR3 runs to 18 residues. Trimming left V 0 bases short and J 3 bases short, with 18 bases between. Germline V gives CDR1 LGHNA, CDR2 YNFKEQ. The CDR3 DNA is TGTGCCAGCAGCCAAGAATCTACCAGGGCGGCTAACTACAATGAGCAGTTCTTC. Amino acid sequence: CASSQESTRAANYNEQFF.

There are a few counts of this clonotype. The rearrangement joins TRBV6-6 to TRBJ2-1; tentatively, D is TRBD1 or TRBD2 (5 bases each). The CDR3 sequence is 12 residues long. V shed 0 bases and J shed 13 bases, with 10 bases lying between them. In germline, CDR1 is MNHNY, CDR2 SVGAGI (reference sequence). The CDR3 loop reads CASSYSRGVQFF. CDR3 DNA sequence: TGTGCCAGCAGTTACTCTAGAGGGGTACAGTTCTTC.

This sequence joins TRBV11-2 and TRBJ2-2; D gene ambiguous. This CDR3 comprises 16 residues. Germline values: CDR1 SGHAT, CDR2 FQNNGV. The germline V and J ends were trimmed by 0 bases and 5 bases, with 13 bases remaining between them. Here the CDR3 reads CASSLDMLGRTGELFF. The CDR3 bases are TGTGCCAGCAGCTTAGATATGCTAGGCCGAACCGGGGAGCTGTTTTTT.

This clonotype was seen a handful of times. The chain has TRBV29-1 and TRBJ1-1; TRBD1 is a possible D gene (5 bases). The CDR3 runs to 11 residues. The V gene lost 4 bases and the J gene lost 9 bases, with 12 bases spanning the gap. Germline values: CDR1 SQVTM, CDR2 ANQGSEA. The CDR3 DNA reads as TGCAGCGTTGGGGGGGGGGGAAAAGCTTTCTTT. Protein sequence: CSVGGGGKAFF.

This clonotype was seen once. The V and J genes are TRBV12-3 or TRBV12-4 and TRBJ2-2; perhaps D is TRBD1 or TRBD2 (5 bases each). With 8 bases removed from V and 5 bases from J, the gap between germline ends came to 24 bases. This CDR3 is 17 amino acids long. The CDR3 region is CASCLWSGTSGTGELFF. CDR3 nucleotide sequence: TGTGCCAGCTGTCTTTGGTCCGGGACGTCAGGGACCGGGGAGCTGTTTTTT.

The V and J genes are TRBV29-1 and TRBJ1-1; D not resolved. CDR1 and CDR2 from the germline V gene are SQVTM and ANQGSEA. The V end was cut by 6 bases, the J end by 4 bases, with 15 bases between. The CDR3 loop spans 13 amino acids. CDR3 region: CSVLDGVGTEAFF. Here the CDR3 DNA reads TGCAGCGTACTGGACGGGGTGGGCACTGAAGCTTTCTTT.

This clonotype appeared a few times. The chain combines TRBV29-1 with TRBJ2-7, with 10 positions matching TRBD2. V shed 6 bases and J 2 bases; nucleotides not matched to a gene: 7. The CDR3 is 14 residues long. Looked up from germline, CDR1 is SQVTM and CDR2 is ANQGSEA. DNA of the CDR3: TGCAGCGTCCGGACTAGCGGATACCCCTACGAGCAGTACTTC. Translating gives CSVRTSGYPYEQYF.